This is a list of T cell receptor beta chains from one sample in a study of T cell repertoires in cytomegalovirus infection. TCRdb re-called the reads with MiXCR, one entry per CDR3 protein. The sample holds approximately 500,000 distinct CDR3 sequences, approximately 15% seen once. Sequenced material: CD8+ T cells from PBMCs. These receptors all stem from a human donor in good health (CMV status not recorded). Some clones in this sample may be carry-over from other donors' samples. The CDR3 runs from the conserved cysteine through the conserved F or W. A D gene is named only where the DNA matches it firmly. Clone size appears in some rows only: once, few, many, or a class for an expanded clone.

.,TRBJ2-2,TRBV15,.,CATSPSANTGELFF,TGTGCCACCAGCCCCAGTGCGAACACCGGGGAGCTGTTTTTT
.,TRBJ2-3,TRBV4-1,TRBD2,CASSLRLAESTDTQYF,TGCGCCAGCAGCCTTAGACTAGCGGAGAGCACAGATACGCAGTATTTT
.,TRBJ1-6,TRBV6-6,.,CASSDHRFTGSPLHF,TGTGCCAGCAGTGACCACAGGTTTACGGGATCACCCCTCCACTTT
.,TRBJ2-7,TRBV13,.,CASSLGAFAYEQYF,TGTGCCAGCAGCTTAGGGGCTTTCGCCTACGAGCAGTACTTC
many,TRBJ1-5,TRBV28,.,CACDGAGESNQPQHF,TGTGCCTGTGATGGCGCAGGGGAGAGCAATCAGCCCCAGCATTTT
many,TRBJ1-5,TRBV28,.,CASSLRRVKVNQPQHF,TGTGCCAGCAGTTTACGCAGGGTTAAAGTCAATCAGCCCCAGCATTTT
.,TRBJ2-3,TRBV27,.,CASSKLLDTQYF,TGTGCCAGCAGTAAGCTTCTGGATACGCAGTATTTT
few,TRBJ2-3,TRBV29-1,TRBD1,CSVASGGDTDTQYF,TGCAGCGTTGCCTCAGGGGGCGATACAGATACGCAGTATTTT
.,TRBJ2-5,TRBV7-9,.,CASSPSWGRTGETQYF,TGTGCCAGCAGCCCTAGTTGGGGGAGAACGGGGGAGACCCAGTACTTC
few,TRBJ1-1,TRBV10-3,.,CAISESNRMNTEAFF,TGTGCCATCAGTGAGTCTAACCGTATGAACACTGAAGCTTTCTTT
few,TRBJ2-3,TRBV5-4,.,CASSPVREPDTQYF,TGTGCCAGCAGCCCGGTGAGAGAGCCAGATACGCAGTATTTT
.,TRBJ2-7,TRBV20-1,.,CSARWQDSYEQYF,TGCAGTGCTAGATGGCAGGACTCCTACGAGCAGTACTTC
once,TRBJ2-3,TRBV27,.,CASSLSLGGASDTQYF,TGTGCCAGCAGTTTATCGCTCGGCGGGGCCTCAGATACGCAGTATTTT
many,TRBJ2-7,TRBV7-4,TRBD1,CASSLDWPGGYEQYF,TGTGCCAGCAGCTTAGATTGGCCAGGGGGCTACGAGCAGTACTTC
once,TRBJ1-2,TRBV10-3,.,CAIRELPPRGYTF,TGTGCCATCAGGGAGCTACCCCCAAGAGGCTACACCTTC
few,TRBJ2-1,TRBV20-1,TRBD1,CSARDTGGEDNEQFF,TGCAGTGCTAGAGACACAGGGGGCGAGGACAATGAGCAGTTCTTC
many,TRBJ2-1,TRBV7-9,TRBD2,CASSLPLSSGGVHEQFF,TGTGCCAGCAGCTTACCGCTAAGTAGCGGGGGGGTGCATGAGCAGTTCTTC
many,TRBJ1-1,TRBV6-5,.,CASSYGPRETEAFF,TGTGCCAGCAGTTACGGTCCAAGGGAAACTGAAGCTTTCTTT
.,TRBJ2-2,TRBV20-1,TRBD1,CSARDRGEYGELFF,TGCAGTGCCAGGGACAGGGGAGAGTACGGGGAGCTGTTTTTT
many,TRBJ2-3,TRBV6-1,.,CASSSPRTDTQYF,TGTGCCAGCAGTAGCCCGCGCACAGATACGCAGTATTTT
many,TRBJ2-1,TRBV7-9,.,CASSSGTSQTLSYNEQFF,TGTGCCAGCAGTTCCGGGACATCTCAAACCTTATCCTACAATGAGCAGTTCTTC
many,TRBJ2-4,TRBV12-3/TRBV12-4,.,CASSSQDLAKNIQYF,TGTGCCAGCAGCTCTCAGGATCTAGCCAAAAACATTCAGTACTTC
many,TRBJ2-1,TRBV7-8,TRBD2,CASSLPATSGVSYNEQFF,TGTGCCAGCAGCCTGCCTGCGACTAGCGGGGTGTCCTACAATGAGCAGTTCTTC
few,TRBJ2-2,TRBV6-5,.,CASKKIGSNTGELFF,TGTGCCAGCAAGAAAATAGGATCGAACACCGGGGAGCTGTTTTTT
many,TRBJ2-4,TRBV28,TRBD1,CASSRTATGSGTKNIQYF,TGTGCCAGCAGTCGAACTGCGACAGGGAGTGGTACCAAAAACATTCAGTACTTC
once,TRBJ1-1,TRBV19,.,CASSTSQTEAFF,TGTGCCAGTAGTACGTCACAGACTGAAGCTTTCTTT
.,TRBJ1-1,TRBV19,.,CASSTGSEAFF,TGTGCGAGTAGCACAGGGAGCGAAGCTTTCTTT